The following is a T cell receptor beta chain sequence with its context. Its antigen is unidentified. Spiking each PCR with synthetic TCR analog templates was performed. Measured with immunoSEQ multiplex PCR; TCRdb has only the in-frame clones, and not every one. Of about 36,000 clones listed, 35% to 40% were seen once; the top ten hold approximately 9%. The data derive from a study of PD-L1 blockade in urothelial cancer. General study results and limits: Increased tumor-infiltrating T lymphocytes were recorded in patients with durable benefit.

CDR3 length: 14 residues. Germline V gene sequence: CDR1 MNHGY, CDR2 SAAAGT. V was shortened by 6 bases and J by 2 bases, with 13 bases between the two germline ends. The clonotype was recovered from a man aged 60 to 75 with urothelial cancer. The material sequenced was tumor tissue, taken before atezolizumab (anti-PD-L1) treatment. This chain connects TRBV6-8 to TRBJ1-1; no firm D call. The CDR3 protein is CASSLDRGNTEAFF. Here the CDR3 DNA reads TGTGCCAGCAGCCTGGACCGGGGAAACACTGAAGCTTTCTTT.